Below, 21 T cell receptor beta chains from the same sample are listed, as sequenced in a study of blood T cell repertoires in COVID-19. Sequenced by immunoSEQ multiplex PCR; TCRdb stores in-frame clones only, minus some. Seen here are about 55,000 clones, roughly 79% observed once, and the top ten hold 14%. Input material: peripheral blood. Source of these receptors: a human donor in a cohort sampled during active COVID-19.

This clone was picked up a small number of times. The chain combines TRBV2 with TRBJ2-7, with D possibly being TRBD2 (6 bases). With 8 bases removed from V and 0 bases from J, the gap between germline ends came to 14 bases. The CDR3 loop spans 14 amino acids. Germline values: CDR1 SNHLY, CDR2 FYNNEI. CDR3 sequence: CASGAGSLSYEQYF. The CDR3 bases are TGTGCCAGCGGCGCGGGGAGCCTCTCCTACGAGCAGTACTTC.

This rearrangement joins TRBV5-8 to TRBJ2-7; no clear D. CDR3 size: 15 residues. Trimming cost V 4 bases and J 1 base, with 15 bases left between them. Germline V CDR1 and CDR2: SGHTS, YDEGEE. Written as DNA, the CDR3 is TGTGCCAGCAGCCTGTCCCTCTGGCGGTCCTACGAGCAGTACTTC. Translating it yields CASSLSLWRSYEQYF.

The chain carries TRBV30 and TRBJ2-7; D is perhaps TRBD1 (5 bases). Germline CDR1 and CDR2: GTSNPN and SVGIG (reference sequence). This CDR3 region has 13 residues. Deletions cut 5 bases from V and 5 bases from J, with 16 bases between. CDR3 nucleotide sequence: TGTGCCTGGGACGATCTCCAGGGCAACGAGCAGTACTTC. It is translated as CAWDDLQGNEQYF.

As for this clone: One end of the junction does not line up with germline, which may come from a read error. The J gene is TRBJ2-3, the V gene TRBV7-6; tentatively, D is TRBD1 (6 bases). There are 15 residues in the CDR3. The germline V gene encodes CDR1 SGHVS and CDR2 FNYEAQ. The CDR3 is CASNLQGSFTDTQYF. In DNA form, the CDR3 reads TGTGCCAGCAACTTACAGGGTAGTTTTACAGATACGCAGTATTTT. Drawing the rest from reference TRBV7-6 and TRBJ2-3, the complete variable domain is GAGVSQSPRYKVTKRGQDVALRCDPISGHVSLYWYRQALGQGPEFLTYFNYEAQQDKSGLPNDRFSAERPEGSISTLTIQRTEQRDSAMYRCASNLQGSFTDTQYFGPGTRLTVL.

The chain uses TRBV2 and TRBJ2-1; 7 nucleotides match TRBD1. The V and J ends lost 4 bases and 5 bases, in that order; junction bases with no gene match: 5. The CDR3 has 14 amino acids. Germline V gene data show CDR1 as SNHLY and CDR2 as FYNNEI. This CDR3 is CASSAGTANNEQFF. For the CDR3, the DNA is TGTGCCAGCAGTGCGGGGACAGCAAACAATGAGCAGTTCTTC.

The V gene is TRBV7-8, the J gene TRBJ2-3, with a tentative D call TRBD2 (5 bases). The CDR3 extends over 18 amino acids. Germline V gene lookup returns CDR1 SGHVS and CDR2 FQNEAQ. With 7 bases removed from V and 0 bases from J, the gap between germline ends came to 23 bases. CDR3 nucleotides: TGTGCCAGCATAAGGTTCCGGACTTTAAAGACTAGCACAGATACGCAGTATTTT. Residues: CASIRFRTLKTSTDTQYF.

The chain uses TRBV7-6 and TRBJ2-7, with 14 nucleotides matching TRBD2. Germline values: CDR1 SGHVS, CDR2 FNYEAQ. The CDR3 runs 17 residues. Trimming cost V 5 bases and J 6 bases; bases outside gene matches: 12. The chain's CDR3 is CASSRLAGGPLDGEQYF. Written as DNA, the CDR3 is TGTGCCAGCAGCAGACTAGCGGGAGGGCCCCTCGACGGCGAGCAGTACTTC.

The CDR3 spells CASSLVGIDGYTF. The DNA of the CDR3 is TGTGCCAGCAGCTTGGTCGGGATAGATGGCTACACCTTC. The V call is TRBV5-6, the J call TRBJ1-2, with D unclear. V dropped 0 bases and J dropped 6 bases, with 9 bases sitting between them. Per the germline V gene, CDR1 is SGHDT and CDR2 is YYEEEE. The CDR3 spans 13 residues.

The chain recombines TRBV21-1 with TRBJ2-2; the table's D call, TRBD2, was not checked against the DNA. TRBV21-1 is shown as a pseudogene. The CDR3 totals 15 residues. CDR3 nucleotides: TGTGCCAGCAGCATAGGCAGGGAGGACACCGGGGAGCTGTTTTTT. Translated: CASSIGREDTGELFF.

The CDR3 loop reads CASSGRTGGSATVNSPLHF. The CDR3 DNA follows: TGTGCCAGCAGTGGTCGGACAGGGGGCTCTGCCACCGTGAATTCACCCCTCCACTTT. The V gene is TRBV6-1, the J gene TRBJ1-6; TRBD1 matches at 11 bases. V dropped 4 bases and J dropped 7; count of bases not matched to a gene: 15. Germline-derived CDR1 and CDR2 are MNHNS and SASEGT. The CDR3 contains 19 residues.

The CDR3 is CASTPGGGANTGELFF. The CDR3 nucleotides are TGTGCCAGCACCCCCGGAGGGGGGGCGAACACCGGGGAGCTGTTTTTT. The chain uses TRBV9 and TRBJ2-2; D is possibly TRBD2 (7 bases). V lost 6 bases, J lost 0 bases, and 15 bases lay in between. The CDR3 has 16 residues. CDR1 and CDR2 from the germline V gene are SGDLS and YYNGEE. Full variable domain (outside the CDR3, taken from reference TRBV9 and TRBJ2-2): DSGVTQTPKHLITATGQRVTLRCSPRSGDLSVYWYQQSLDQGLQFLIQYYNGEERAKGNILERFSAQQFPDLHSELNLSSLELGDSALYFCASTPGGGANTGELFFGEGSRLTVL.

The rearrangement links TRBV5-1 to TRBJ2-5; 7 bases match TRBD1. Trimming took 9 bases from V and 0 from J; bases not matched to a gene: 5. This CDR3 has 13 amino acids. CDR1 and CDR2 from the germline V gene are SGHRS and YFSETQ. Here the CDR3 DNA reads TGCGCCACCAAAGGGACAGACCAAGAGACCCAGTACTTC. The encoded protein is CATKGTDQETQYF.

This rearrangement joins TRBV27 to TRBJ2-2; TRBD1 might be the D (5 bases). Germline loops: CDR1 MNHEY, CDR2 SMNVEV (reference sequence). With 7 bases removed from V and 1 base from J, the gap between germline ends came to 10 bases. This CDR3 spans 14 amino acids. The chain's CDR3 is CASTPTGNTGELFF. Here the CDR3 DNA reads TGTGCCAGCACCCCTACAGGGAACACCGGGGAGCTGTTTTTT.

The genes are TRBV21-1 and TRBJ2-5; the D call of TRBD1 is as the table states it, not checked on the DNA. TRBV21-1 is a known pseudogene. The CDR3 spans 15 residues. The chain's CDR3 is CASSARCAQQETQYF. The CDR3 DNA sequence: TGTGCCAGCAGCGCCAGGTGCGCTCAACAAGAGACCCAGTACTTC.

The chain's CDR3 is CATAKMVGARESPLHF. CDR3 nucleotides: TGTGCCACCGCTAAAATGGTCGGGGCGCGGGAGTCACCCCTCCACTTT. The chain couples TRBV7-8 to TRBJ1-6, with TRBD1 as a possible D gene (5 bases). V shed 10 bases and J shed 10 bases, with 26 bases lying between them. The length of the CDR3 is 16 residues. Germline-derived CDR1 and CDR2 are SGHVS and FQNEAQ.

The sample holds one count of this clone. One end of the junction does not line up with germline, which may come from a read error. V is TRBV27 and J is TRBJ2-4, with D perhaps matching TRBD2 (6 bases). Per germline, CDR1 MNHEY and CDR2 SMNVEV (reference sequence). This CDR3 has 15 residues. This CDR3 reads CASSQLTGGKIIQYF. CDR3 sequence (DNA): TGTGCCAGCAGTCAGTTAACAGGAGGGAAAATCATTCAGTACTTC.

The chain employs TRBV27 and TRBJ2-1; 8 bases agree with TRBD1. CDR3 length: 19 residues. Germline V gene sequence: CDR1 MNHEY, CDR2 SMNVEV (reference sequence). V lost 5 bases, J lost 2 bases, and 17 bases stayed unmatched. The DNA of the CDR3 is TGTGCCAGCAGTAGACGGATCGGGACAGGACCCTTAACCTACAATGAGCAGTTCTTC. It translates to CASSRRIGTGPLTYNEQFF.

The gene calls are TRBV6-6 and TRBJ2-2, with no clear D. The CDR3 spans 14 residues. V was pared by 7 bases and J by 2 bases, with 11 bases between. Germline V lookup: CDR1 MNHNY, CDR2 SVGAGI (reference sequence). CDR3 bases: TGTGCCAGCACTTGGCTAGATAACACCGGGGAGCTGTTTTTT. This encodes CASTWLDNTGELFF.

DNA of the CDR3: TGTGCCAGCTCACCACTATCTCTAGGCTCCTACAATGAGCAGTTCTTC. Translated, it gives CASSPLSLGSYNEQFF. The rearrangement uses TRBV18 and TRBJ2-1; no definite D call. CDR3 length: 16 residues. Trimming removed 1 base at V and 0 bases at J, with 10 bases between. Germline V CDR1 and CDR2: KGHSH, LQKENI.

The chain carries TRBV7-9 and TRBJ2-1; 9 nucleotides match TRBD2. Germline lookup yields CDR1 SEHNR and CDR2 FQNEAQ (reference sequence). The CDR3 is 16 residues long. V shed 5 bases, J shed 9 bases, and the junction held 14 bases outside the gene matches. The CDR3: CASSRRDARGGAEQFF. CDR3 in DNA: TGTGCCAGCAGCCGCCGGGATGCGCGGGGGGGCGCTGAGCAGTTCTTC.

This clone is medium-sized by share. This chain uses TRBV7-3 with TRBJ2-1, with 12 positions matching TRBD2. V lost 5 bases, J lost 6 bases, and 5 bases stayed unmatched. The CDR3 is made up of 15 amino acids. In germline, CDR1 is SGHTA, CDR2 FQGTGA. The CDR3 DNA is TGTGCCAGCAGCCCGGGACTAGCGGGCCTCAATGAGCAGTTCTTC. Residues: CASSPGLAGLNEQFF.